The clone carrying this TCR beta chain occurred many times. One entry per CDR3 protein results from TCRdb running MiXCR on the 5' RACE reads. The table shows 65,000 to 90,000 distinct CDR3 sequences, with more than 3% occurring only once. V was clipped by 5 bases and J by 3 bases, with 11 bases between them. CDR1 and CDR2 from the germline V gene are SGHTA and FQGNSA. The CDR3 runs to 13 residues. This entry comes from a study of neurological immune-mediated disorders. Sequenced sample: PBMCs. This sequence was found in a woman in her forties or fifties with multiple sclerosis. This chain uses TRBV7-2 with TRBJ2-7, with D possibly TRBD2 on 5 matching bases. CDR3 nucleotides: TGTGCCAGCAGCATACTAGATTTCTACGAGCAGTACTTC. As protein: CASSILDFYEQYF.